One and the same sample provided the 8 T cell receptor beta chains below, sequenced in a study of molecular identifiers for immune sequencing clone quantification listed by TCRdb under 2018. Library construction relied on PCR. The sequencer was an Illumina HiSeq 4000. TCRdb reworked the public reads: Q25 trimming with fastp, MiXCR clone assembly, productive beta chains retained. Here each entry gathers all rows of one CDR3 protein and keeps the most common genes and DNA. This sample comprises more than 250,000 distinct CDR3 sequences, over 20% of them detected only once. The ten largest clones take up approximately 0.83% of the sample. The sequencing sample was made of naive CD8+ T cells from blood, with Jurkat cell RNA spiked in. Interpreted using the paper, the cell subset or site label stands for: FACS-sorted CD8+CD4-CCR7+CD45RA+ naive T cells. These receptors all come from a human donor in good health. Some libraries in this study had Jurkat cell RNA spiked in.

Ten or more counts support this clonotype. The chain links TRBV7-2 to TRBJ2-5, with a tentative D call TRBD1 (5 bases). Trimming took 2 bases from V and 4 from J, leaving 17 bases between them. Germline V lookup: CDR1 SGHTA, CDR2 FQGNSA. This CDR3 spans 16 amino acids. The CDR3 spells CASSLPRQSPGETQYF. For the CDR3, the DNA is TGTGCCAGCAGCTTACCGAGACAGTCACCCGGAGAGACCCAGTACTTC. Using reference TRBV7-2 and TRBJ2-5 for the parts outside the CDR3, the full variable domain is GAGVSQSPSNKVTEKGKDVELRCDPISGHTALYWYRQSLGQGLEFLIYFQGNSAPDKSGLPSDRFSAERTGGSVSTLTIQRTQQEDSAVYLCASSLPRQSPGETQYFGPGTRLLVL.

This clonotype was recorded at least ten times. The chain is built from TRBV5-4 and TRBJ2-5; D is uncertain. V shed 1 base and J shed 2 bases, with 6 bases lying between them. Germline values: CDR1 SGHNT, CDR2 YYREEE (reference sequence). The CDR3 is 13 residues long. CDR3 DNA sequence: TGTGCCAGCAGCTTGCCCCTTCAAGAGACCCAGTACTTC. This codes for CASSLPLQETQYF.

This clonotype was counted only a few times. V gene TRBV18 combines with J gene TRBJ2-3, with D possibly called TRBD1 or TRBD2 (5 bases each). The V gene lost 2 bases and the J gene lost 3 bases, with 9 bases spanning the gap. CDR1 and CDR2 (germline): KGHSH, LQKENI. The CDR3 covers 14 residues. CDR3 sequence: CASSPGTLTDTQYF. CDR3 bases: TGTGCCAGCTCACCAGGGACGCTGACAGATACGCAGTATTTT.

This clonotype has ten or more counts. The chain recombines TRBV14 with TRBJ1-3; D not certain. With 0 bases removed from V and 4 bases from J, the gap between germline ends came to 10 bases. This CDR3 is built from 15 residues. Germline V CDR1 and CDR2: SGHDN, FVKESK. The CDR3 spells CASSQETRTGNTIYF. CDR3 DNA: TGTGCCAGCAGCCAAGAGACCCGGACGGGAAACACCATATATTTT.

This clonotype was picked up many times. The DNA for the CDR3 is TGTGCCAGTAGTATATCCAGCTCCTGGGGGACAGATACGCAGTATTTT. The encoded protein is CASSISSSWGTDTQYF. The V call is TRBV19, the J call TRBJ2-3; TRBD1 or TRBD2 may be the D gene (5 bases each). Germline lookup yields CDR1 LNHDA and CDR2 SQIVND (reference sequence). This CDR3 spans 16 amino acids. V was clipped by 2 bases and J by 3 bases, with 15 bases between them.

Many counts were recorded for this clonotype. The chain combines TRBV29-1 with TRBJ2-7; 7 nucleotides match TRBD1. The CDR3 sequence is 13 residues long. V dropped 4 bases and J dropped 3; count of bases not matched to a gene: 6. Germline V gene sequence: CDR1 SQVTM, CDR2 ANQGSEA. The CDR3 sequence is CSVGPGQFYEQYF. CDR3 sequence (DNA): TGCAGCGTTGGACCGGGACAGTTCTACGAGCAGTACTTC.

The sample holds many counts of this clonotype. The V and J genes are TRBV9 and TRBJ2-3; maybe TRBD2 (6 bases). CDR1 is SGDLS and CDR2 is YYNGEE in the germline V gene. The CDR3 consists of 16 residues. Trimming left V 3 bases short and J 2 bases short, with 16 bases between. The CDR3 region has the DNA TGTGCCAGCAGCGGGTCCGGTAGCGGATCCACAGATACGCAGTATTTT. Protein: CASSGSGSGSTDTQYF.

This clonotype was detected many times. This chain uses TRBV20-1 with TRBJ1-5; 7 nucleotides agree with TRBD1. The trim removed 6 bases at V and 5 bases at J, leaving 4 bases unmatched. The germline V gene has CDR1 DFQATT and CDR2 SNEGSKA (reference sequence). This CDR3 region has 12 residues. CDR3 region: CSATGEDQPQHF. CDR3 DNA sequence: TGCAGTGCAACAGGGGAGGATCAGCCCCAGCATTTT.